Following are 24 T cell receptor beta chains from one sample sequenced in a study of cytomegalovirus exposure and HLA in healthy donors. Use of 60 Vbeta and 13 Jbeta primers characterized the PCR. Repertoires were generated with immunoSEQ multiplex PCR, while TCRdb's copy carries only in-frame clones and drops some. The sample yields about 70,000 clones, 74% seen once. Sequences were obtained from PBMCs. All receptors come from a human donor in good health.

CDR3 DNA sequence: TGTGCCAGCAGTGAATGGCCAGGTGGCCAGCCCCAGCATTTT. Amino acid sequence: CASSEWPGGQPQHF. The rearrangement joins TRBV6-4 to TRBJ1-5; D not certain. This CDR3 contains 14 residues. V was shortened by 3 bases and J by 7 bases, with 13 bases between the two germline ends. Germline V gene lookup returns CDR1 MRHNA and CDR2 SNTAGT.

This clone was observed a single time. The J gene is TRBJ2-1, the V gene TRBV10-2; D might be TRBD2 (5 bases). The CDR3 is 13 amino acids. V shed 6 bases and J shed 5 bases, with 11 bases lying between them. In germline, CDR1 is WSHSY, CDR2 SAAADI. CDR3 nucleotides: TGCGCCAGCAGCCGGACTTCGAACAATGAGCAGTTCTTC. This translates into CASSRTSNNEQFF.

CDR3 residues: CASSVGGAQETQYF. The CDR3, as DNA: TGTGCCAGCAGCGTAGGCGGGGCCCAAGAGACCCAGTACTTC. This chain uses TRBV7-2 with TRBJ2-5, with a possible D match to TRBD2 (6 bases). CDR3 length equals 14 residues. Trimming left V 5 bases short and J 1 base short, with 11 bases between. CDR1 and CDR2 (germline): SGHTA, FQGNSA.

The CDR3 DNA follows: TGTGCCAGCAGGGGACAGGGGGCGACTGAAGCTTTCTTT. Protein product: CASRGQGATEAFF. The chain employs TRBV6-1 and TRBJ1-1; TRBD1 matches 12 bases. Trimming cost V 6 bases and J 5 bases; bases outside gene matches: 1. Germline V gene data show CDR1 as MNHNS and CDR2 as SASEGT. The CDR3 spans 13 residues.

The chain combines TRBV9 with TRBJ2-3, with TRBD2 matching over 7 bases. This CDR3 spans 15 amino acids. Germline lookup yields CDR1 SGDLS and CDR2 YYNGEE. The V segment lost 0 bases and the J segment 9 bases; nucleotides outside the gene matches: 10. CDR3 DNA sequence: TGTGCCAGCAGCGTAGGGGGGGGTCCAAGCCACACGCAGTATTTT. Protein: CASSVGGGPSHTQYF.

CDR3 sequence reads: CASSSGVSTEAFF. The CDR3 DNA sequence: TGTGCCAGCAGCTCAGGGGTTAGCACTGAAGCTTTCTTT. The chain joins TRBV7-3 to TRBJ1-1; tentative D call: TRBD1 (6 bases). The V gene's germline CDR1 is SGHTA and CDR2 FQGTGA. V dropped 4 bases and J dropped 4 bases, with 10 bases sitting between them. This CDR3 spans 13 amino acids.

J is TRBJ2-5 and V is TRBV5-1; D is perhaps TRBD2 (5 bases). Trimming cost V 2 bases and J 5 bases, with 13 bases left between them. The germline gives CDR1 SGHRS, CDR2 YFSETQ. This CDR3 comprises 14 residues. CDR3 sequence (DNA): TGCGCCAGCAGCTTCGATCGGGGTTGGGAGACCCAGTACTTC. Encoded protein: CASSFDRGWETQYF.

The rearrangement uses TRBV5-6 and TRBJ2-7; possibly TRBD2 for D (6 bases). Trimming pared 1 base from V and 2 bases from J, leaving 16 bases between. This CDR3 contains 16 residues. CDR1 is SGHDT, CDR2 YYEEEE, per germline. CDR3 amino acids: CASSLRAGYPTYEQYF. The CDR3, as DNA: TGTGCCAGCAGCTTGCGGGCGGGGTATCCCACCTACGAGCAGTACTTC.

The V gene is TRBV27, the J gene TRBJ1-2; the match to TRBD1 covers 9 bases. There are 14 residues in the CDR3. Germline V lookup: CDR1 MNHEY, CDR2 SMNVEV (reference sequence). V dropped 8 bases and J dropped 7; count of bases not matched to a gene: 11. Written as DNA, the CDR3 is TGTGCCAGCGGGTTAAACAGGGGGCAGAGTGGCTACACCTTC. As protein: CASGLNRGQSGYTF.

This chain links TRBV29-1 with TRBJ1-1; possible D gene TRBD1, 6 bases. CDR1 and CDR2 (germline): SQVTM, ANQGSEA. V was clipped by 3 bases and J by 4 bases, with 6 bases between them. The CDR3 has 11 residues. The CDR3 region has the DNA TGCAGCGTTGACAGGGGCACTGAAGCTTTCTTT. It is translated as CSVDRGTEAFF. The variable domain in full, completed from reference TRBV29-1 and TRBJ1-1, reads SAVISQKPSRDICQRGTSLTIQCQVDSQVTMMFWYRQQPGQSLTLIATANQGSEATYESGFVIDKFPISRPNLTFSTLTVSNMSPEDSSIYLCSVDRGTEAFFGQGTRLTVV.

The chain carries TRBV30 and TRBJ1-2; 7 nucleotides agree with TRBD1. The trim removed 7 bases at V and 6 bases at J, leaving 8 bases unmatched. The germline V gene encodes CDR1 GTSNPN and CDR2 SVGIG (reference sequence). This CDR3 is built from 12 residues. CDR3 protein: CAFKQGEHGYTF. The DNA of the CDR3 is TGTGCCTTTAAGCAGGGGGAACATGGCTACACCTTC.

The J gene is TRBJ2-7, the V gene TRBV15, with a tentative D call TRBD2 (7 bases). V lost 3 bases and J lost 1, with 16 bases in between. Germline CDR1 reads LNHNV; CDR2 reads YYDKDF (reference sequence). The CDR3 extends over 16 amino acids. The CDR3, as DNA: TGTGCCACCAGCAGCCTGGGAGGGACACCTTCCTACGAGCAGTACTTC. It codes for CATSSLGGTPSYEQYF.

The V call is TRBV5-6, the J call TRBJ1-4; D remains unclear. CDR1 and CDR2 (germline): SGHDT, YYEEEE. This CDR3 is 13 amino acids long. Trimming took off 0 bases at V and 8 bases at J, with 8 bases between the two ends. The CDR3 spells CASSLGRGEKLFF. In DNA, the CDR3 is TGTGCCAGCAGCTTGGGGCGGGGAGAAAAACTGTTTTTT.

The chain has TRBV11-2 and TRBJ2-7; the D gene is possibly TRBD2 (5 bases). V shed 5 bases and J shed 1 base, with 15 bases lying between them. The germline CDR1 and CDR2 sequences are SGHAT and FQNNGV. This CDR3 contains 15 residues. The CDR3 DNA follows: TGTGCCAGCAGCAACGGACTCTTAGGTTCCTACGAGCAGTACTTC. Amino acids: CASSNGLLGSYEQYF.

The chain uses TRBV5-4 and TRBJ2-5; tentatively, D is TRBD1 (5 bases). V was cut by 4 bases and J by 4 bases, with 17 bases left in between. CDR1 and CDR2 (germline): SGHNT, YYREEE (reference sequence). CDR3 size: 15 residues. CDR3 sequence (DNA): TGTGCCAGCAGCCTTCCCAGGGAAGGAATAGAGACCCAGTACTTC. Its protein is CASSLPREGIETQYF.

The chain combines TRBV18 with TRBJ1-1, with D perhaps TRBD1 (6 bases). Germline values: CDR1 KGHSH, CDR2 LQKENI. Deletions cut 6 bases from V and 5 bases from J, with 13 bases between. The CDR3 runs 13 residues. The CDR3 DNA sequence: TGTGCCAGCTCCACAGGGAGTCAGACTGAAGCTTTCTTT. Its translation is CASSTGSQTEAFF.

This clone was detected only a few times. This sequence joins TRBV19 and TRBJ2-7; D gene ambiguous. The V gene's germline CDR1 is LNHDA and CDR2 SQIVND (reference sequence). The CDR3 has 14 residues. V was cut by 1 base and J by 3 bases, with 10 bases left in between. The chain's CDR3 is CASSIGGLYYEQYF. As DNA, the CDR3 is TGTGCCAGTAGTATAGGCGGCCTCTACTACGAGCAGTACTTC.

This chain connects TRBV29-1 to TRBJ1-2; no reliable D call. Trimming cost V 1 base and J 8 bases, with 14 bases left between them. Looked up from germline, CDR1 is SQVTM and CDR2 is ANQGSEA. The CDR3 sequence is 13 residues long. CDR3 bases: TGCAGCGTTGAAGGACACCCCTCGGAAGGCTACACCTTC. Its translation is CSVEGHPSEGYTF.

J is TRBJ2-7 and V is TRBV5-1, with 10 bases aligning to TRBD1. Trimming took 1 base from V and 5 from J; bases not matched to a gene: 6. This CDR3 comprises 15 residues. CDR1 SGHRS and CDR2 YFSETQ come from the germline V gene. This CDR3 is CASSLISGQGNEQYF. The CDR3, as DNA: TGCGCCAGCAGCTTGATTTCGGGACAGGGGAACGAGCAGTACTTC.

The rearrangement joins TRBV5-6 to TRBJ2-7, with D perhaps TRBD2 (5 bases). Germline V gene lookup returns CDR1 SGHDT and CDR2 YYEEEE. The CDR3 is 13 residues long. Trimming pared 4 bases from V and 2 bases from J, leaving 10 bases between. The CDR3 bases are TGTGCCAGCAGCCCGCCGGGGACCTACGAGCAGTACTTC. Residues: CASSPPGTYEQYF.

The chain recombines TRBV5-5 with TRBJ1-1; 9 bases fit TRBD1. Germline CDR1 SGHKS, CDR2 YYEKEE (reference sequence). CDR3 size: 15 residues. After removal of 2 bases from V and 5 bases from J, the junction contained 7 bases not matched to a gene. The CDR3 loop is CASSLVQGARTEAFF. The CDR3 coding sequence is TGTGCCAGCAGCTTAGTACAGGGGGCGCGGACTGAAGCTTTCTTT.

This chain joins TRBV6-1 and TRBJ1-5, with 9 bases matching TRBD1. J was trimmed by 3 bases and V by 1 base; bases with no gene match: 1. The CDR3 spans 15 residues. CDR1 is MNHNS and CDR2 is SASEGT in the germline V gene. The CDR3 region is CASSEDRGPNQPQHF. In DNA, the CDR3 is TGTGCCAGCAGTGAAGACAGGGGGCCCAATCAGCCCCAGCATTTT.

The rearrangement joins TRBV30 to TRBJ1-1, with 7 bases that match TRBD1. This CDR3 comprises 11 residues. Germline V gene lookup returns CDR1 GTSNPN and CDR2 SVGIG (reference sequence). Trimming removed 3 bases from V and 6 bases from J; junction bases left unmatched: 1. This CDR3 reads CAWRQGSEAFF. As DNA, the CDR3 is TGTGCCTGGAGACAGGGGTCTGAAGCTTTCTTT.

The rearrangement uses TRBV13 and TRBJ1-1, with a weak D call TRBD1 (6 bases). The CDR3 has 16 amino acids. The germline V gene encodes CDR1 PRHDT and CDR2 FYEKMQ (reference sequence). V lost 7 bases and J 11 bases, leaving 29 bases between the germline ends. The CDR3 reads CASTEPGRGLTKGAFF. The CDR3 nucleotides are TGTGCCAGCACCGAGCCCGGGAGGGGGTTGACAAAGGGGGCTTTCTTT. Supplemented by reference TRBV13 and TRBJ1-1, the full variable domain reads AAGVIQSPRHLIKEKRETATLKCYPIPRHDTVYWYQQGPGQDPQFLISFYEKMQSDKGSIPDRFSAQQFSDYHSELNMSSLELGDSALYFCASTEPGRGLTKGAFFGQGTRLTVV.